This T cell receptor (beta chain) is from a study of beta chain features in type 1 diabetes. Study outcomes and limitations: The study found that naive, central memory and Treg TCRB repertoires appeared more similar in patients than in healthy donors. A pattern of fewer insertions and more deletions at VDJ junctions was seen in type 1 diabetes patients. TCRB CDR3s from Type 1 diabetes patients were moderately but significantly shorter in all four CD4+ subsets.

The sample holds many counts of this clone. The target antigen is unknown. The CDR3 runs 13 residues. The V gene's germline CDR1 is SEHNR and CDR2 FQNEAQ (reference sequence). The V end lost 6 bases, the J end lost 3 bases, and 9 bases lay between the germline ends. The isolated RNA, all of it, was reverse transcribed, so expressed TCRB transcripts were what got sequenced. Sequencing was performed with immunoSEQ multiplex PCR; in TCRdb, only in-frame clones are kept and a portion is missing. The table records just under 150,000 clones, about 9.4% of them present only once. The rearrangement uses TRBV7-9 and TRBJ2-1; D is perhaps TRBD1 (5 bases). Sequenced sample: naive CD4+ T cells from blood. The clonotype comes from a man aged 18 to 29 in good health. The CDR3 loop reads CASSPQVYNEQFF. The CDR3 DNA is TGTGCCAGCAGTCCACAGGTCTACAATGAGCAGTTCTTC.